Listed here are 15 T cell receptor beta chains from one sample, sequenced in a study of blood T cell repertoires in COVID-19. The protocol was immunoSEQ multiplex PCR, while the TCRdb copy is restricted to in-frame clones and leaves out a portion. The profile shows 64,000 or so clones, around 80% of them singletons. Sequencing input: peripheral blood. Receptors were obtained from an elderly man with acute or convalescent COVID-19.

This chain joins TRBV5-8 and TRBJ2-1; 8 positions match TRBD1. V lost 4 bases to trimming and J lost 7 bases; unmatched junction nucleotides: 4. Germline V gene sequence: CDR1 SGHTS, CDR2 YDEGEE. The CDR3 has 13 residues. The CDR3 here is CASSPGQGNEQFF. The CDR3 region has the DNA TGTGCCAGCAGCCCCGGACAGGGAAATGAGCAGTTCTTC.

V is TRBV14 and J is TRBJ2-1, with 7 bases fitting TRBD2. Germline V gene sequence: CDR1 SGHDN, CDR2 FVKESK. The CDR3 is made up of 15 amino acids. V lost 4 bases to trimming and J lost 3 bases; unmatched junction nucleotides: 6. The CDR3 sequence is CASSPVGLRYNEQFF. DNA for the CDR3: TGTGCCAGCAGCCCCGTGGGACTACGCTACAATGAGCAGTTCTTC.

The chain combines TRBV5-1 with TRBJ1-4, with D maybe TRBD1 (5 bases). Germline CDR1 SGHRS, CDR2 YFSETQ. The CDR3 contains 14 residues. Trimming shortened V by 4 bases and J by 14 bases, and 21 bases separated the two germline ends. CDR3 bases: TGCGCCAGCAGCGGAGCAGTAGGGGCCCCGAGGCTGTTTTTT. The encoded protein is CASSGAVGAPRLFF.

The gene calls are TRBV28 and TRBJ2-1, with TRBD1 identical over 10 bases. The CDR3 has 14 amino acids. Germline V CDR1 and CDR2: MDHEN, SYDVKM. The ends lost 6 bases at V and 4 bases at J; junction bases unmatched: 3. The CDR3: CASSGQGGYNEQFF. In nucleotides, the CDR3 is TGTGCCAGCAGCGGACAGGGGGGGTACAATGAGCAGTTCTTC.

The CDR3 region is CASSPSGGVGQETQYF. The CDR3, as DNA: TGTGCCAGCTCACCATCTGGGGGCGTTGGCCAAGAGACCCAGTACTTC. The chain has TRBV18 and TRBJ2-5; D may be TRBD1 (6 bases). Trimming took off 2 bases at V and 1 base at J, with 14 bases between the two ends. The CDR3 loop spans 16 amino acids. The V gene's germline CDR1 is KGHSH and CDR2 LQKENI. Full variable domain (outside the CDR3, taken from reference TRBV18 and TRBJ2-5): NAGVMQNPRHLVRRRGQEARLRCSPMKGHSHVYWYRQLPEEGLKFMVYLQKENIIDESGMPKERFSAEFPKEGPSILRIQQVVRGDSAAYFCASSPSGGVGQETQYFGPGTRLLVL.

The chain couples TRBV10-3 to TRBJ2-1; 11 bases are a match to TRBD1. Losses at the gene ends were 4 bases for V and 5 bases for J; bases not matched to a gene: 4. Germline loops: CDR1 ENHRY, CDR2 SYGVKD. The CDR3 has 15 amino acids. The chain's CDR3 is CAISGGTGGNNEQFF. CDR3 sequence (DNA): TGTGCCATCAGTGGAGGGACAGGGGGAAACAATGAGCAGTTCTTC.

The CDR3 DNA follows: TGTGCCAGCAGTTCGGGGCCCGCCGGGGGTCAAAATGAGCAGTTCTTC. Its protein is CASSSGPAGGQNEQFF. This sequence joins TRBV6-5 and TRBJ2-1, with D maybe TRBD2 (6 bases). The CDR3 has 16 residues. Germline V gene sequence: CDR1 MNHEY, CDR2 SVGAGI. V shed 4 bases and J shed 7 bases, with 20 bases lying between them.

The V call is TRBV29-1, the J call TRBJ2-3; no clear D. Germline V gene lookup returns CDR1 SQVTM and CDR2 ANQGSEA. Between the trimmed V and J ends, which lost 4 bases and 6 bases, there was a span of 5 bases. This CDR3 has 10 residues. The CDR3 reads CSVVADTQYF. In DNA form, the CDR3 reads TGCAGCGTTGTTGCGGATACGCAGTATTTT.

This CDR3 reads CASRGQGRADTQYF. DNA of the CDR3: TGTGCCAGCAGAGGACAGGGGAGGGCAGATACGCAGTATTTT. The V and J genes are TRBV6-5 and TRBJ2-3; 9 positions agree with TRBD1. CDR1 and CDR2 from the germline V gene are MNHEY and SVGAGI. CDR3 length equals 14 residues. Trimming at V came to 6 bases and at J to 4 bases, leaving 5 bases not matched to a gene.

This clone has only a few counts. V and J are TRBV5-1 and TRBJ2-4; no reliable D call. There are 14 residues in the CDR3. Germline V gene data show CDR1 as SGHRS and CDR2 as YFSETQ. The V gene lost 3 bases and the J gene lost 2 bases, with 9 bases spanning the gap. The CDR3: CASSYALSKNIQYF. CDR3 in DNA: TGCGCCAGCAGCTATGCGCTGTCCAAAAACATTCAGTACTTC.

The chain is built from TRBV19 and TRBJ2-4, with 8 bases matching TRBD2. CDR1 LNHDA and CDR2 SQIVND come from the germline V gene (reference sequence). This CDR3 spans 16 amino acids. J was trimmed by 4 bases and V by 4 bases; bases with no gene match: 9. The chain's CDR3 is CASSTLTSAVKNIQYF. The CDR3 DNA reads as TGTGCCAGTAGTACTTTGACTAGCGCCGTAAAAAACATTCAGTACTTC.

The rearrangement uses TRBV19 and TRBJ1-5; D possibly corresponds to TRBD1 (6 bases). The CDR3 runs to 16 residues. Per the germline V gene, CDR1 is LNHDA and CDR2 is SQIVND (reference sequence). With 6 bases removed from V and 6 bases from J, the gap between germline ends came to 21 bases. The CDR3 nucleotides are TGTGCCAGTAGAGGACAGATCTCCAAAGTAGGTCAGCCCCAGCATTTT. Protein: CASRGQISKVGQPQHF.

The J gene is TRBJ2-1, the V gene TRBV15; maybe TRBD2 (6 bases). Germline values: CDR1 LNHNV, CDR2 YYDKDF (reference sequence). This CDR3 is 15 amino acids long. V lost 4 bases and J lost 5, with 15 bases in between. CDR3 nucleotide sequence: TGTGCCACCAGCATTACTGTTGGGGGGAACAATGAGCAGTTCTTC. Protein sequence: CATSITVGGNNEQFF.

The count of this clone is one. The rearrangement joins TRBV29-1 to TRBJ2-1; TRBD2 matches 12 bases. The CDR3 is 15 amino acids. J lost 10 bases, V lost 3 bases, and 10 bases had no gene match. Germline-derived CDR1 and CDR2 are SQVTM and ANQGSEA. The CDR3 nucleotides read TGCAGCGTTGAGGAAACTAGCGGGGGGCTGGGGGAGCAGTTCTTC. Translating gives CSVEETSGGLGEQFF.

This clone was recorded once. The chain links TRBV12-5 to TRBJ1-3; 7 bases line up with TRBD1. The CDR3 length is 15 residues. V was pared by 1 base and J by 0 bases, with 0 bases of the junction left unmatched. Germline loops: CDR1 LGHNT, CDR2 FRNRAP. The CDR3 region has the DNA TGTGCTAGTGGTTTGGGGACAGGCTCTGGAAACACCATATATTTT. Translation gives CASGLGTGSGNTIYF.